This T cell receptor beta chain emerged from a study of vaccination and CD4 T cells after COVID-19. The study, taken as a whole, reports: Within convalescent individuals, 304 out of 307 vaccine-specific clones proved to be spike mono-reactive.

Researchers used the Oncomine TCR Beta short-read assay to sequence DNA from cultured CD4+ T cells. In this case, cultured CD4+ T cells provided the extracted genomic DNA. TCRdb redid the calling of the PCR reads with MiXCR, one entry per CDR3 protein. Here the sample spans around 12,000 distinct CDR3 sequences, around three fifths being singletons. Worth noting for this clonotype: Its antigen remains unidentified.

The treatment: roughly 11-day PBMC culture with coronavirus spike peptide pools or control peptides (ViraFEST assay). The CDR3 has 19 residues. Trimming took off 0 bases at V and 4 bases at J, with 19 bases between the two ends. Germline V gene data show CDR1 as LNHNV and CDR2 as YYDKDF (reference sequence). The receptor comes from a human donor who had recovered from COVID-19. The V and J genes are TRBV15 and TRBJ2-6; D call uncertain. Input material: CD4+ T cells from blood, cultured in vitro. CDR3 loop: CATSRDEALNTRGANVLTF. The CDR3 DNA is TGTGCCACCAGCAGAGATGAAGCCTTAAACACGCGGGGGGCCAACGTCCTGACTTTC.